A selection of T cell receptor beta chains follows, all from one sample in a study of identical twins. MiXCR, run by TCRdb on the 5' RACE reads, gives a single entry per CDR3 protein. The sample consists of around 480,000 distinct CDR3 sequences, 12% to 15% of them appearing once. These data are also associated with another study on yellow fever vaccine responses in identical twins.

Sample: CD4+ T cells sorted from blood. The receptors originated from a woman aged 18-30 years in good health. CDR3s include the opening cysteine and the closing phenylalanine or tryptophan. Fields, in order: J gene, V gene, D gene, CDR3 protein. The D gene is left open where the match is weak.

J gene: TRBJ2-7
V gene: TRBV6-5
D gene: TRBD2
CDR3 protein: CASSTGGTQYF

J gene: TRBJ2-1
V gene: TRBV11-2
D gene: NA
CDR3 protein: CASSLVGGGNEQFF

J gene: TRBJ2-7
V gene: TRBV2
D gene: NA
CDR3 protein: CASSVLLEQYF

J gene: TRBJ2-4
V gene: TRBV27
D gene: NA
CDR3 protein: CASSFGDAKNIQYF

J gene: TRBJ2-7
V gene: TRBV12-3/TRBV12-4
D gene: NA
CDR3 protein: CASSRALYEQYF

J gene: TRBJ2-7
V gene: TRBV29-1
D gene: TRBD2
CDR3 protein: CSVEQRGGPRQYF

J gene: TRBJ2-7
V gene: TRBV4-1
D gene: TRBD2
CDR3 protein: CASSQNLAGSFYEQYF

J gene: TRBJ2-5
V gene: TRBV20-1
D gene: NA
CDR3 protein: CSAREETQYF

J gene: TRBJ2-7
V gene: TRBV20-1
D gene: NA
CDR3 protein: CSAREISPGTRTYEQYF

J gene: TRBJ2-4
V gene: TRBV24-1
D gene: TRBD1
CDR3 protein: CATSGSTGAKNIQYF

J gene: TRBJ2-7
V gene: TRBV24-1
D gene: TRBD1
CDR3 protein: CATSATGGTYEQYF

J gene: TRBJ2-5
V gene: TRBV4-2
D gene: NA
CDR3 protein: CASSQEGHRPQETQYF

J gene: TRBJ1-6
V gene: TRBV2
D gene: NA
CDR3 protein: CASSASYNSPLHF

J gene: TRBJ2-1
V gene: TRBV20-1
D gene: NA
CDR3 protein: CSARDEAGVVGNEQFF

J gene: TRBJ2-3
V gene: TRBV14
D gene: NA
CDR3 protein: CASSQVLGAATDTQYF

J gene: TRBJ2-2
V gene: TRBV11-1
D gene: NA
CDR3 protein: CASSPGGGGRTGELFF

J gene: TRBJ2-7
V gene: TRBV28
D gene: NA
CDR3 protein: CASRGSGEGEQYF

J gene: TRBJ2-1
V gene: TRBV5-5
D gene: NA
CDR3 protein: CASSLLPGINYNEQFF

J gene: TRBJ2-5
V gene: TRBV20-1
D gene: NA
CDR3 protein: CSASPLTGGETQYF

J gene: TRBJ2-3
V gene: TRBV20-1
D gene: NA
CDR3 protein: CSASGVSSDTQYF